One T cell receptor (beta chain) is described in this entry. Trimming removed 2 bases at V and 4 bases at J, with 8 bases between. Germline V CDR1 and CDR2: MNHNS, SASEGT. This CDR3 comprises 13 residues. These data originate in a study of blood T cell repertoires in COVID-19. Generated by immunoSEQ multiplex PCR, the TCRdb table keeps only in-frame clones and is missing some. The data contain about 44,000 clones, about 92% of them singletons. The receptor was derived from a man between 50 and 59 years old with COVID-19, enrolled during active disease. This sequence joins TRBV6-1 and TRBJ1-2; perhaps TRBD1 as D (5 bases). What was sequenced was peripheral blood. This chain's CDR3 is CASSERGTYGYTF. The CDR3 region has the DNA TGTGCCAGCAGTGAAAGGGGCACCTATGGCTACACCTTC.